This T cell receptor (beta chain) was identified during a study of control samples from healthy donors and cancer patients. The V gene's germline CDR1 is SEHNR and CDR2 FQNEAQ (reference sequence). This CDR3 is built from 15 residues. Trimming took 4 bases from V and 4 from J; bases not matched to a gene: 8. The method was immunoSEQ multiplex PCR; TCRdb's version includes in-frame clones alone and lacks a portion of them. Of roughly 170,000 clones detected, around 92% appear once; the ten largest clones hold around 2%. The J gene is TRBJ2-7, the V gene TRBV7-9, with 9 bases lining up with TRBD1. The receptor comes from a woman in her thirties or forties in good health. The source material was blood. The CDR3 spells CASSSQKGQGYEQYF. CDR3 DNA: TGTGCCAGCAGCTCGCAGAAGGGACAGGGTTACGAGCAGTACTTC.